The source of this T cell receptor beta chain is a study of cytomegalovirus exposure and HLA in healthy donors. Study as a whole: Samples from HLA-typed donors yielded 85 million to 95 million unique TCRs in an early data release. Study results and limitations: A link between a missense DCLRE1C variant and TCR beta V- and J-gene trimming emerged from a later analysis. When a later analysis compared HLA-associated TCR beta chains with equally common others, the HLA-associated chains turned out to be more clonally expanded and to have lower generation probabilities.

Germline V gives CDR1 SGDLS, CDR2 YYNGEE. V lost 3 bases to trimming and J lost 7 bases; unmatched junction nucleotides: 0. The length of the CDR3 is 12 residues. Concerning this clone itself: The antigen is undetermined.

The PCR ran on 60 Vbeta and 13 Jbeta primers. In the original processing: There were about 80 million unique TCR beta chains by a later count, and some 12 million of them were shared. Method: immunoSEQ multiplex PCR; TCRdb's copy keeps in-frame clones and lacks some. Clone size and the V and J calls come from that table; the DNA yielded D and trimming. This table holds roughly 190,000 clones, 73% found once. The sample consisted of PBMCs. The clonotype originates from a woman aged 25-40 years in good health and CMV-seronegative. The V call is TRBV9, the J call TRBJ2-1; 8 nucleotides line up with TRBD2. The CDR3 coding sequence is TGTGCCAGCAGCGCGGGAGGGAATGAGCAGTTCTTC. It specifies CASSAGGNEQFF.